Here is one T cell receptor (beta chain) with its context. This CDR3 region has 14 residues. Germline assignment: CDR1 MGHDK and CDR2 SYGVNS. V lost 3 bases and J 0 bases, leaving 6 bases between the germline ends. This specimen comes from a study of blood T cell repertoires in COVID-19. Looking at the study overall: Both acute and convalescent COVID-19 samples were obtained from the United States, Italy and Spain. In each case, the material was cDNA or gDNA derived from T cells, B-cell-depleted T cells, or PBMCs.

Authors' data handling: Reference gene primer amplification gave nucleated cell count estimates. Produced via immunoSEQ multiplex PCR; TCRdb's table is partial and in-frame only. D and trimming come from the DNA, and the V and J calls and clone size come from that table. The top ten clones hold roughly 4.9% of a sample with fewer than 110,000 clones, around 90% of them seen once. This clonotype was sampled from a man aged 35 to 55 with active or convalescent COVID-19. The chain joins TRBV25-1 to TRBJ1-3, with unresolved D. Sequencing input: peripheral blood. This CDR3 is CASSDASSGNTIYF. CDR3 DNA sequence: TGTGCCAGCAGTGACGCCAGCTCTGGAAACACCATATATTTT.